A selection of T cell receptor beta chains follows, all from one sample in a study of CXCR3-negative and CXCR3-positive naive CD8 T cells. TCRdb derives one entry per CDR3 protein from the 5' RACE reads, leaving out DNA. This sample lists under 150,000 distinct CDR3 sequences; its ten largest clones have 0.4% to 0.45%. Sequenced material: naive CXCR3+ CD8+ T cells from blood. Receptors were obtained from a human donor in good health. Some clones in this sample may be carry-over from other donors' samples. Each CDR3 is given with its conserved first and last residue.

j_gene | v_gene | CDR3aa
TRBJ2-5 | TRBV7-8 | CASSSTGTGLETQYF
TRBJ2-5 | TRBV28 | CASSSNDEGARTQYF
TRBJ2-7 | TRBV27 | CASSWGQGYEQYF
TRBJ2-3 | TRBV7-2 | CASSRGPSPTQYF
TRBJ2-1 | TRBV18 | CASSLSGALVASYNEQFF
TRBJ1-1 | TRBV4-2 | CASSQAGTEAFF
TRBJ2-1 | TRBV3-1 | CASSQEAGTSPSGEQFF
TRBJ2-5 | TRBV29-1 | CSRTSGSQETQYF
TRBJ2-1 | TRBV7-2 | CASSPRHLYEQFF
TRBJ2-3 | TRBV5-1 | CASREAGAGTDTQYF
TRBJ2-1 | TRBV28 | CASSSRPGSYNEQFF
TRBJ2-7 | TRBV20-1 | CSARAGGDYEQYF
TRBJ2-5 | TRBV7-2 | CASSSPTEETQYF
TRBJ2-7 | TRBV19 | CASSIALAGPHYSYEQYF
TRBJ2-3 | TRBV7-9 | CASSPDPTGRDTQYF
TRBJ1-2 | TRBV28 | CVSRAYYGYTF
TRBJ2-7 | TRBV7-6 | CASSLAPVAIEQYF
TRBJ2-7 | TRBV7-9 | CASSPRTGGIYEQYF
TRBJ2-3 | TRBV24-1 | CATSDLAPTDTQYF
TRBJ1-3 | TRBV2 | CASSLDRFSGNTIYF
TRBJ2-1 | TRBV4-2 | CASSQDGAGTSYNEQFF
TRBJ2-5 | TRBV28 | CASSNLSRGHRETQYF
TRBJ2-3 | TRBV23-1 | CASSNPGPALSTDTQYF
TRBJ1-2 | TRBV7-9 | CASSLAATSTALKGRKGYTF
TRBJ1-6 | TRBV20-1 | CSARERGTGGTYNSPLHF
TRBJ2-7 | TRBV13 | CASSSIGQGAPGYEQYF
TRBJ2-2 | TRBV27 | CASTIGLAGVGELFF
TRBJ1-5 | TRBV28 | CASSFLFQGGNQPQHF
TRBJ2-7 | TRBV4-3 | CASSPSIGRVVIEQYF
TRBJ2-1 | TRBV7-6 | CASSGTVNEQFF
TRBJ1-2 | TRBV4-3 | CASSQDWLGGYTF
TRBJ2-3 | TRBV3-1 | CASRHGTSSTDTQYF
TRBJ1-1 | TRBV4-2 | CASSQAAGYTEAFF
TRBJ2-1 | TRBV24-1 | CATSDLGPNTPNNEQFF
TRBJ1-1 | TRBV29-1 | CSGDSMNTEAFF
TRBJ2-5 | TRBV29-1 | CSVGEGTGQETQCF
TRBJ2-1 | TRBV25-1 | CASSVQGSEQFF
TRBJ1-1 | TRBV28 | CASSPNTEAFF
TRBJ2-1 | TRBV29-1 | CSVNSYNEQFF
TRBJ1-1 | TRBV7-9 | CASSHLMANTGAFF
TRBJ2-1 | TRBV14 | CASSHSLGAGIPYNEQFF
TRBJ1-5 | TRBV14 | CASSQVLGQPQHF
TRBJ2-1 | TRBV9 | CASSLGVGGGEQFF
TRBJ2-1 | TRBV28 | CASSFTGTSGRGYNEQFF
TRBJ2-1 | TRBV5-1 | CASSKLSESYNEQFF
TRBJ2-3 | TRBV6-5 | CASSYSIAGVISTDTQYF
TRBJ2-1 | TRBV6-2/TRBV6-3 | CASSYRGSWNEQFF
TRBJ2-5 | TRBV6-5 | CASIKNLDGEETQYF
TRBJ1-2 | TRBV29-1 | CSVAGGGVYGYTF
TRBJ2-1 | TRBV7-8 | CASSLLEDGNEQFF
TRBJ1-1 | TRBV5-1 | CASSSWGANTEAFF
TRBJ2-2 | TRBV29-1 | CSVEDSPGELFF
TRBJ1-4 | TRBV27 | CASSYSTGEKLFF
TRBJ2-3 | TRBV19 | CASSLGGATGTQYF
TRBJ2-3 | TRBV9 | CASSHHRGGDTDTQYF